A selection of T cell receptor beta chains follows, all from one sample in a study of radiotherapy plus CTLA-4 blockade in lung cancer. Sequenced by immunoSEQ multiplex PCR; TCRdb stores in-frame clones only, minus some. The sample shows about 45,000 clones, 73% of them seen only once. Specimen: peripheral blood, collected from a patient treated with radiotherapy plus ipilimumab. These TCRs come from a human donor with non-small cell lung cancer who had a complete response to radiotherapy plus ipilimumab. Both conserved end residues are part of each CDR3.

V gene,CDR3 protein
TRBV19,CASSLRQGANYGYTF
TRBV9,CASSGRGHGEKLFF
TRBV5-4,CASSWGTGFRDTQYF
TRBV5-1,CASSSGWSLNYGYTF
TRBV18,CASSPGLAGASTDTQYF
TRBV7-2,CASSLNSGVGTDTQYF
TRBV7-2,CASSSGLNYEQYF
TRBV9,CASSVDPGTSGRGNEQFF
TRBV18,CASSLGQQRMNTEAFF
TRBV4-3,CASSQDAGRAADTQYF
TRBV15,CATSRDLDRVDTEAFF
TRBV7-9,CASSSARGLNTGELFF
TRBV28,CASSLSGTGQEAFF
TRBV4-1,CASSQTGFWNEKLFF
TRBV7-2,CASSLGQRGSYEQYF
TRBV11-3,CASSSEGAGRDEQFF
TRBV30,CAWTPLWGRESQAFF
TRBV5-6,CASSLAFWRRNTGELFF
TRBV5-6,CASSFPGQAGNTIYF
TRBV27,CASSSKSTAFEQYF
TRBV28,CASSSTAPLRTGFLTDTQYF
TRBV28,CASTEAGVADTQYF
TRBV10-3,CAISGHGGSEQYF
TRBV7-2,CASSLVGGASNQPQHF
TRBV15,CATAPDRNIQYF
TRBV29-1,CSDMDRNTDTQYF
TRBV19,CASSIWDTTNYGYTF
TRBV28,CASMRYNEQFF
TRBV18,CASSPMGGSGANVLTF
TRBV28,CASSLYPGDTYNEQFF
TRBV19,CASSIWDREGNRLFF
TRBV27,CATADRGLSNQPQHF
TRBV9,CASSPTGQNQNTEAFF
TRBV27,CASSLRPGQTYEQYF
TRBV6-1,CASSARRTGDEQFF
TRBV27,CASSRTGGSYEQYF
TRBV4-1,CASRPALNTGELFF
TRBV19,CASRRGGEQFF
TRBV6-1,CASSGANYYTGELFF
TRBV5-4,CASSNRDRGSNEQFF
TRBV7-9,CASSPDRGRGPEAFF
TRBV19,CASSIPPRETQYF
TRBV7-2,CATTGLAGGLNYNEQFF
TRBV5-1,CASSHQDRENIQYF
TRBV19,CASSLGGLVFSYNEQFF
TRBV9,CASSATPSGTDTQYF
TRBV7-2,CASSLVPGQGYSGNTIYF
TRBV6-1,CASSLGQGGSYEQYF
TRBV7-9,CASSTTGTDYTEAFF
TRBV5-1,CASSTGQPDSGANVLTF
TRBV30,CAWSATGAVGYTF
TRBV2,CASSEVQPHLTSTDTQYF
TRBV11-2,CASSRWSPSGSYQRNIQYF
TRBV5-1,CASSSGTGLATEAFF